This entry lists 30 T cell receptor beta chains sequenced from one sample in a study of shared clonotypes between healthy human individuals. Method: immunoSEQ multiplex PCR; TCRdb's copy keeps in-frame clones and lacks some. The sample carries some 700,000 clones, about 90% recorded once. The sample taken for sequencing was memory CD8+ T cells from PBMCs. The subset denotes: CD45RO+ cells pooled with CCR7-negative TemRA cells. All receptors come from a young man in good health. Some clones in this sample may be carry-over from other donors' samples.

The CDR3 DNA sequence: TGTGCCTGGAGTGGAGGGATCGGAATGAACACTGAAGCTTTCTTT. It is translated as CAWSGGIGMNTEAFF. The gene calls are TRBV30 and TRBJ1-1; unclear D gene. The germline gives CDR1 GTSNPN, CDR2 SVGIG (reference sequence). Trimming shortened V by 1 base and J by 0 bases, and 12 bases separated the two germline ends. This CDR3 has 15 residues.

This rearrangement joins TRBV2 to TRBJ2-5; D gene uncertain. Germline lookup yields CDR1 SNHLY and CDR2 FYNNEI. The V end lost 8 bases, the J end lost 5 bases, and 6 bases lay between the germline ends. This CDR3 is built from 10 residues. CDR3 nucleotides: TGTGCCAGCCTCTGGGAGACCCAGTACTTC. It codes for CASLWETQYF.

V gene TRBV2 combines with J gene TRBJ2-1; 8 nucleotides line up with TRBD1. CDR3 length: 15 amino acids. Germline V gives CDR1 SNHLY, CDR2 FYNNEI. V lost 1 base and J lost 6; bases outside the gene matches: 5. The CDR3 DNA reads TGTGCCAGCAGTGAAGAGGACAGGGAAATCAATGAGCAGTTCTTC. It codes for CASSEEDREINEQFF.

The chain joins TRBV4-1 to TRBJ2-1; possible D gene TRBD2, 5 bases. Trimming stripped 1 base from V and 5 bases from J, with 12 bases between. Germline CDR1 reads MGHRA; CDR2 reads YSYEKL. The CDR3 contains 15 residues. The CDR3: CASSQGGSLHNEQFF. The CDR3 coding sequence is TGCGCCAGCAGCCAAGGAGGGAGTCTCCACAATGAGCAGTTCTTC.

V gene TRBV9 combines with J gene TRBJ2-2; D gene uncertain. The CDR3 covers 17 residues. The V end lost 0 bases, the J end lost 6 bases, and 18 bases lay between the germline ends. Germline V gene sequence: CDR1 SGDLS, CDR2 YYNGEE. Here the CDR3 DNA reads TGTGCCAGCAGCGTAGCAATTGGAGAATCCCCTCCCGGGGAGCTGTTTTTT. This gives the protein CASSVAIGESPPGELFF.

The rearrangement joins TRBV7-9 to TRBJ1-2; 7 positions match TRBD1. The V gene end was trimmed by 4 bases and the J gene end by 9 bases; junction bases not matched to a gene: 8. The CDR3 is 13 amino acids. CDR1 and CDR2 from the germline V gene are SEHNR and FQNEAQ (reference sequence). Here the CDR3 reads CASSSIRGPSYTF. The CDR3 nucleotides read TGTGCCAGCAGCTCGATAAGGGGGCCCAGCTACACCTTC.

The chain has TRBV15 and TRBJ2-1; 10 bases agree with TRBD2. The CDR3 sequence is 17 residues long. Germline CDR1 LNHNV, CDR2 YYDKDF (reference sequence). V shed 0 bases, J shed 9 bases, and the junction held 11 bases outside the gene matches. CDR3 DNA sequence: TGTGCCACCAGCAGAGATTCTAGGCTAGCGGGAGAGGGTGAGCAGTTCTTC. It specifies CATSRDSRLAGEGEQFF.

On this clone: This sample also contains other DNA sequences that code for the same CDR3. The CDR3 DNA follows: TGTGCCAGCAGCGTAGCGGGAAGCTACAATGAGCAGTTCTTC. It is translated as CASSVAGSYNEQFF. The chain combines TRBV9 with TRBJ2-1; maybe TRBD2 (5 bases). Trimming removed 0 bases from V and 3 bases from J, with 7 bases in between. CDR3 size: 14 residues. CDR1 and CDR2 (germline): SGDLS, YYNGEE.

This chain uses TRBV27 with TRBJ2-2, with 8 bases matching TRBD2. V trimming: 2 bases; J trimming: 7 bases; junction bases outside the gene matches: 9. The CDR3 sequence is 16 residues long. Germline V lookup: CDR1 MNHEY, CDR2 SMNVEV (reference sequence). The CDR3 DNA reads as TGTGCCAGCAGTTTAATGGTAGCGGGACCCATCGGGGAGCTGTTTTTT. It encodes CASSLMVAGPIGELFF.

In DNA form, the CDR3 reads TGTGCCAGCAGTGTAAGACCCCTCCGGCATCAGCCCCAGCATTTT. Translated, it gives CASSVRPLRHQPQHF. The chain recombines TRBV28 with TRBJ1-5; D uncertain. Germline-derived CDR1 and CDR2 are MDHEN and SYDVKM. The CDR3 spans 15 residues. Between the trimmed V and J ends, which lost 5 bases and 5 bases, there was a span of 16 bases.

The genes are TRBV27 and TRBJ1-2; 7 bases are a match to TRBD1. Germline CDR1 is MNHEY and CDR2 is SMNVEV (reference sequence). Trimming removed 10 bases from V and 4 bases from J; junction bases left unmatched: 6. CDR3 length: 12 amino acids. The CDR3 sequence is CATSSGGYGYTF. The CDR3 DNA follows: TGTGCCACCTCCTCAGGGGGCTATGGCTACACCTTC.

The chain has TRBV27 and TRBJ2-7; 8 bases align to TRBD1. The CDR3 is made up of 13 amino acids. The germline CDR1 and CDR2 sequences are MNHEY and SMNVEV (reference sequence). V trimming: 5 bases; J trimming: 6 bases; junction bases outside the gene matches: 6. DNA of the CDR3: TGTGCCAGCAGTCCCAGGGGGCCAGGCGAGCAGTACTTC. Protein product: CASSPRGPGEQYF.

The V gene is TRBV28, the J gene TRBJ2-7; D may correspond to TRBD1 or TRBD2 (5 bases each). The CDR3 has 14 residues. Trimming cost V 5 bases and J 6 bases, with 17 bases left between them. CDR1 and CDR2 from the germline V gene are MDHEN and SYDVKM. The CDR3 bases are TGTGCCAGCAGTGTAACTGGCTGGGACGGCGAGCAGTACTTC. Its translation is CASSVTGWDGEQYF. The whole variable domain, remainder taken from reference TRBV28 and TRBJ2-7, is DVKVTQSSRYLVKRTGEKVFLECVQDMDHENMFWYRQDPGLGLRLIYFSYDVKMKEKGDIPEGYSVSREKKERFSLILESASTNQTSMYLCASSVTGWDGEQYFGPGTRLTVT.

For the CDR3, the DNA is TGTGCCAGCAGTCCCTGGGGAAATGCGGGAGCGCGGAAAAACATTCAGTACTTC. Translating it yields CASSPWGNAGARKNIQYF. V usage is TRBV28 and J usage is TRBJ2-4, with 7 bases fitting TRBD2. V lost 5 bases and J lost 4; bases outside the gene matches: 17. Germline assignment: CDR1 MDHEN and CDR2 SYDVKM. The CDR3 sequence is 18 residues long. Using reference TRBV28 and TRBJ2-4 for the parts outside the CDR3, the full variable domain is DVKVTQSSRYLVKRTGEKVFLECVQDMDHENMFWYRQDPGLGLRLIYFSYDVKMKEKGDIPEGYSVSREKKERFSLILESASTNQTSMYLCASSPWGNAGARKNIQYFGAGTRLSVL.

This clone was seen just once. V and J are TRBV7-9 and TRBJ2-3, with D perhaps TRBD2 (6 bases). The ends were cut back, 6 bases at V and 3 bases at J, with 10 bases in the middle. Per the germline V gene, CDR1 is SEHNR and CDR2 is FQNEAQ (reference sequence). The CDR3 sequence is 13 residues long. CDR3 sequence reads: CASSGGRTDTQYF. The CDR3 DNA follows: TGTGCCAGCAGTGGGGGGAGGACAGATACGCAGTATTTT.

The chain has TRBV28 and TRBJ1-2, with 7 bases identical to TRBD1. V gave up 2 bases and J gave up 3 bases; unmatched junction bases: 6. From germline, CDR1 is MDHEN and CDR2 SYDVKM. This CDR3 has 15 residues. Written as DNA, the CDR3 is TGTGCCAGCAGTTTAAGGGAGGGGGCGGACTATGGCTACACCTTC. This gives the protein CASSLREGADYGYTF.

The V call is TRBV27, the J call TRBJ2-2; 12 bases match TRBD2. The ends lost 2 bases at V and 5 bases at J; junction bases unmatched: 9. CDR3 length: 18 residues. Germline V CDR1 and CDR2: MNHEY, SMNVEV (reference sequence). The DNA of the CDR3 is TGTGCCAGCAGTTTAACTAGCGGGAGGCTCCCGGGTACCGGGGAGCTGTTTTTT. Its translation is CASSLTSGRLPGTGELFF.

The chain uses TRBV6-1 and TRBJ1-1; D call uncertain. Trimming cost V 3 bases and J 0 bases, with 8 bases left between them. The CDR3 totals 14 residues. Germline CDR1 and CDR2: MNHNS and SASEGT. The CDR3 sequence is CASSDFSLNTEAFF. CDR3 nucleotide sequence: TGTGCCAGCAGTGATTTCTCCTTGAACACTGAAGCTTTCTTT.

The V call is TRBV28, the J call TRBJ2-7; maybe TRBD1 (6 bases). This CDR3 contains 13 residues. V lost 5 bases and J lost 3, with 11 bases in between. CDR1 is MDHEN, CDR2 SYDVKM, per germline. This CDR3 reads CASSLQTGYEQYF. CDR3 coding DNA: TGTGCCAGCAGTCTCCAGACAGGCTACGAGCAGTACTTC. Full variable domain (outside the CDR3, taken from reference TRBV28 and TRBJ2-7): DVKVTQSSRYLVKRTGEKVFLECVQDMDHENMFWYRQDPGLGLRLIYFSYDVKMKEKGDIPEGYSVSREKKERFSLILESASTNQTSMYLCASSLQTGYEQYFGPGTRLTVT.

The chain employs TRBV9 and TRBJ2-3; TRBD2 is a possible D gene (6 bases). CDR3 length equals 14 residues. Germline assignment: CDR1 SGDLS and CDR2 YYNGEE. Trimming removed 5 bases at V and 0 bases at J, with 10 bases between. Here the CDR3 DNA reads TGTGCCAGCAGTTGGGGAGGAAGCACAGATACGCAGTATTTT. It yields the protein CASSWGGSTDTQYF.

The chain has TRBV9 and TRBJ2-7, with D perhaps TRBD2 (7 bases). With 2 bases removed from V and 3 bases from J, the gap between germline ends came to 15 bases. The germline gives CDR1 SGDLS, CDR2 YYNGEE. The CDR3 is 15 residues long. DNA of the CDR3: TGTGCCAGCAGCGTGTCCAGGGGAGGGGACTACGAGCAGTACTTC. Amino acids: CASSVSRGGDYEQYF. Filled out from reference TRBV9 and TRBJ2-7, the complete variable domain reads DSGVTQTPKHLITATGQRVTLRCSPRSGDLSVYWYQQSLDQGLQFLIQYYNGEERAKGNILERFSAQQFPDLHSELNLSSLELGDSALYFCASSVSRGGDYEQYFGPGTRLTVT.

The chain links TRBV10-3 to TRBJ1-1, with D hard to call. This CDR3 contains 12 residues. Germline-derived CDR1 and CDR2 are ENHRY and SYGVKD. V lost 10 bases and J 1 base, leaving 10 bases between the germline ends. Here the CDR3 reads CATFPGNTEAFF. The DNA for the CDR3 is TGTGCCACCTTCCCCGGGAACACTGAAGCTTTCTTT.

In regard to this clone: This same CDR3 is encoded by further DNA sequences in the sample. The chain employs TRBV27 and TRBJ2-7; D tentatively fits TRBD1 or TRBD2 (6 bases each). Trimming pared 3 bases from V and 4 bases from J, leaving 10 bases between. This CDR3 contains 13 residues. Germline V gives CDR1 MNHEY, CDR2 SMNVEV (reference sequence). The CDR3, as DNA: TGTGCCAGCAGTTTCGGAGGGGGGTACGAGCAGTACTTC. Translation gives CASSFGGGYEQYF.

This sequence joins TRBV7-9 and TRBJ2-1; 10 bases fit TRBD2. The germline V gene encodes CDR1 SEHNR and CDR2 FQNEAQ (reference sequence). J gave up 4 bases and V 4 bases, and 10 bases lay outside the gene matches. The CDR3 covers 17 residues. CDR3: CASSSYPLAGDYNEQFF. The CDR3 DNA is TGTGCCAGCAGCTCCTACCCCCTAGCGGGAGATTACAATGAGCAGTTCTTC.

CDR3: CASSQSTGSTEAFF. The CDR3 nucleotides read TGCGCCAGCAGTCAATCGACAGGGAGCACTGAAGCTTTCTTT. J is TRBJ1-1 and V is TRBV23-1; 7 bases are a match to TRBD1. TRBV23-1 carries the ORF label, with uncertain function. V shed 0 bases and J 4 bases; nucleotides not matched to a gene: 2. CDR3 length equals 14 residues.

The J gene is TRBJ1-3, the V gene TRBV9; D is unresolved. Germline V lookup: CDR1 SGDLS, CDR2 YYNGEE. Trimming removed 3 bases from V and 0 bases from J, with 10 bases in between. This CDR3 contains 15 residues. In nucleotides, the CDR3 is TGTGCCAGCAGCGAGGGTTCTTCCTCTGGAAACACCATATATTTT. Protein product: CASSEGSSSGNTIYF. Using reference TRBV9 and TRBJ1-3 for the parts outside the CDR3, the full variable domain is DSGVTQTPKHLITATGQRVTLRCSPRSGDLSVYWYQQSLDQGLQFLIQYYNGEERAKGNILERFSAQQFPDLHSELNLSSLELGDSALYFCASSEGSSSGNTIYFGEGSWLTVV.

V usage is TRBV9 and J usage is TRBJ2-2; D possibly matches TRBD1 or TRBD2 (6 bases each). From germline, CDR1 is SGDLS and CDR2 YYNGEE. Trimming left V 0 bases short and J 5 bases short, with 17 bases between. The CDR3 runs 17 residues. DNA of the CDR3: TGTGCCAGCAGCGTAGGAAGGGGGGCGCGAGAAACCGGGGAGCTGTTTTTT. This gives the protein CASSVGRGARETGELFF.

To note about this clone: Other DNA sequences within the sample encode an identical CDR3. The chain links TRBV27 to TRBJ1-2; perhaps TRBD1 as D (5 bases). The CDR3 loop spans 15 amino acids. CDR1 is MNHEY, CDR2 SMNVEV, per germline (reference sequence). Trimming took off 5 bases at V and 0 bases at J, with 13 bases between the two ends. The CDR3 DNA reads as TGTGCCAGCAGTCCCTCCGGGGGGGCTAACTATGGCTACACCTTC. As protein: CASSPSGGANYGYTF.

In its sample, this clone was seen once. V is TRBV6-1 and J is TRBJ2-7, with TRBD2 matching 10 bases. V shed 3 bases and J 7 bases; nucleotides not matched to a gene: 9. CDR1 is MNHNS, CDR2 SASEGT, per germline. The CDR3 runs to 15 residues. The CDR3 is CASSDPAGGTREQYF. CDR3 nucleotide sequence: TGTGCCAGCAGTGACCCAGCGGGAGGGACTCGGGAGCAGTACTTC.

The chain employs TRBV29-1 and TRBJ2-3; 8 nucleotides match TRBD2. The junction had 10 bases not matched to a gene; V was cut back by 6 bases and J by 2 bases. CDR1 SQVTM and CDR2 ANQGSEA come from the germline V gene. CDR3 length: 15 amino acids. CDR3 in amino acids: CSVAWAGGPTDTQYF. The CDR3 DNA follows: TGCAGCGTGGCTTGGGCGGGAGGACCCACAGATACGCAGTATTTT.